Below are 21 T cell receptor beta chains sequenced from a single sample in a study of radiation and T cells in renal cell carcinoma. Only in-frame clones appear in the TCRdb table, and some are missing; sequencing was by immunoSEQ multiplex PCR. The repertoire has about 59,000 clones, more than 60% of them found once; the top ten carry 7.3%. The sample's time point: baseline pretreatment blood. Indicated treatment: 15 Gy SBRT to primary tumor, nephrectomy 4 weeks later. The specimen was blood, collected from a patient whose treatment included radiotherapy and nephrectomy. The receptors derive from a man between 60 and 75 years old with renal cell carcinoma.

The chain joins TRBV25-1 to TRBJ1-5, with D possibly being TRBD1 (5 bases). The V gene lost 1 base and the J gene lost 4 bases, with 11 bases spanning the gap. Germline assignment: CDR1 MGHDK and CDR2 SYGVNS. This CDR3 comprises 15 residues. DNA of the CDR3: TGTGCCAGCAGTGAATCGAGCAGGGTTAATCAGCCCCAGCATTTT. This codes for CASSESSRVNQPQHF.

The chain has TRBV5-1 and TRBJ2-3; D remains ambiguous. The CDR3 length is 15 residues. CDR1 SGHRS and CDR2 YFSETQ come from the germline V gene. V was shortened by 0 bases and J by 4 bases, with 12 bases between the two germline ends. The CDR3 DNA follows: TGCGCCAGCAGCTTGGGAGGCATCAACCCAGATACGCAGTATTTT. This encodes CASSLGGINPDTQYF.

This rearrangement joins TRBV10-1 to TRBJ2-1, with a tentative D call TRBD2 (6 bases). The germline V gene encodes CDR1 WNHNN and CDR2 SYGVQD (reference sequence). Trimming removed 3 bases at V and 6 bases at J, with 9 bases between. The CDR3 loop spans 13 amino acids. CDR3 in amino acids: CASSDGLINEQFF. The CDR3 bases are TGCGCCAGCAGTGACGGACTAATCAATGAGCAGTTCTTC.

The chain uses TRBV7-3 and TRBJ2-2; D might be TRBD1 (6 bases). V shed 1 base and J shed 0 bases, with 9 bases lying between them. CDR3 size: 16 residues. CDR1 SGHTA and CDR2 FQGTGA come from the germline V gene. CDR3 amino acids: CASSLRGLTNTGELFF. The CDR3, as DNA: TGTGCCAGCAGCTTAAGGGGGCTAACGAACACCGGGGAGCTGTTTTTT. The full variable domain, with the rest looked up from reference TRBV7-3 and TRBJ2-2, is GAGVSQTPSNKVTEKGKYVELRCDPISGHTALYWYRQSLGQGPEFLIYFQGTGAADDSGLPNDRFFAVRPEGSVSTLKIQRTERGDSAVYLCASSLRGLTNTGELFFGEGSRLTVL.

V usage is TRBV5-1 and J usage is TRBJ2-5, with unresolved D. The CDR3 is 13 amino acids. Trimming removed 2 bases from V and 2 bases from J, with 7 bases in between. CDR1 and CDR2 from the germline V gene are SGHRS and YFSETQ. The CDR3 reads CASSLELQETQYF. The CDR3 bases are TGCGCCAGCAGCTTAGAGCTGCAAGAGACCCAGTACTTC.

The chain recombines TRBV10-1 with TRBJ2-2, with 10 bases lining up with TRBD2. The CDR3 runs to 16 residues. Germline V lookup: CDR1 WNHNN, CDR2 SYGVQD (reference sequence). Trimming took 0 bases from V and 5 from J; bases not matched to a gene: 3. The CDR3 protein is CASSESRTSGTGELFF. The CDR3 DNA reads TGCGCCAGCAGTGAGTCTCGGACTAGCGGAACCGGGGAGCTGTTTTTT.

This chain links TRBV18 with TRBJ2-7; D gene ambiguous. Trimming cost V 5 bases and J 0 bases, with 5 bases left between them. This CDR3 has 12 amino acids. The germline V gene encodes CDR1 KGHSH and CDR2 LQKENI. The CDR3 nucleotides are TGTGCCAGCTCATCTAGCTCCTACGAGCAGTACTTC. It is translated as CASSSSSYEQYF.

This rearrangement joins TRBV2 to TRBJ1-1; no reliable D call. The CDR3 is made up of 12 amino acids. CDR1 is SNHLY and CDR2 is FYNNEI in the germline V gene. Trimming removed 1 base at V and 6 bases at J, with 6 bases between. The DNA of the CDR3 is TGTGCCAGCAGTGAAGGGGTCCCTGAAGCTTTCTTT. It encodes CASSEGVPEAFF.

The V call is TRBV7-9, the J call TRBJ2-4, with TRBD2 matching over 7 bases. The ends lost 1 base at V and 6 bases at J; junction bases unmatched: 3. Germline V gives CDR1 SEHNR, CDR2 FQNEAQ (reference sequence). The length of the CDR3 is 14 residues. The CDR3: CASSLGGGVNIQYF. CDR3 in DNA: TGTGCCAGCAGCTTAGGGGGAGGGGTAAACATTCAGTACTTC. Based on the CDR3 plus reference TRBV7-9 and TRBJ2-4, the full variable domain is DTGVSQNPRHKITKRGQNVTFRCDPISEHNRLYWYRQTLGQGPEFLTYFQNEAQLEKSRLLSDRFSAERPKGSFSTLEIQRTEQGDSAMYLCASSLGGGVNIQYFGAGTRLSVL.

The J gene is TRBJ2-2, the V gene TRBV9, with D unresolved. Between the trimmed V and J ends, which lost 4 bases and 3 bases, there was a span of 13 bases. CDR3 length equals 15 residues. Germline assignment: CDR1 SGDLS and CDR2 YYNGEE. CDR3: CASSLSHDYTGELFF. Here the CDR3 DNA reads TGTGCCAGCAGCCTCTCTCATGATTACACCGGGGAGCTGTTTTTT.

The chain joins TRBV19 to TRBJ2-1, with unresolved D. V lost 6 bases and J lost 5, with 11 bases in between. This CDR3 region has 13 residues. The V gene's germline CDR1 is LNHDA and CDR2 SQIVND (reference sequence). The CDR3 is CASSTVGNNEQFF. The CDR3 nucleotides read TGTGCCAGTAGCACCGTAGGGAACAATGAGCAGTTCTTC.

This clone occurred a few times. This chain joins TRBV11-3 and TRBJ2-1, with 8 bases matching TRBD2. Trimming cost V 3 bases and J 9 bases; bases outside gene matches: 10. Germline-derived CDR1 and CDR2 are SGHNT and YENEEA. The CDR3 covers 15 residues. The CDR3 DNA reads TGTGCCAGCAGCTTGGGGGGTAGCGGGATGGGTGAGCAGTTCTTC. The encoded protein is CASSLGGSGMGEQFF.

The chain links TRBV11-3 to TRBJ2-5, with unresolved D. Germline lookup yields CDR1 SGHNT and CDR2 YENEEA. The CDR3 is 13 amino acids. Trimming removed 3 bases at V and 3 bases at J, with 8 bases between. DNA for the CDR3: TGTGCCAGCAGCTTCTATTCGGAAGAGACCCAGTACTTC. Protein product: CASSFYSEETQYF.

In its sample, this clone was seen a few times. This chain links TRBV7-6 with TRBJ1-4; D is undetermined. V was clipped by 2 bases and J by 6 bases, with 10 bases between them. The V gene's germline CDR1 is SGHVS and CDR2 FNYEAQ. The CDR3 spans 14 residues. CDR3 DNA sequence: TGTGCCAGCAGCTTAAGGGCTGCGGATGAAAAACTGTTTTTT. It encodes CASSLRAADEKLFF.

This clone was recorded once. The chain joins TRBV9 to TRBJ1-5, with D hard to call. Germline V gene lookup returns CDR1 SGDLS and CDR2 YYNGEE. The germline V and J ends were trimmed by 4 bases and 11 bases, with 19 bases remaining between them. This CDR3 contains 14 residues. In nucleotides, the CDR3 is TGTGCCAGCAGCCAAGCTGGCCGGCCCTTAACCCAGCATTTT. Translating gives CASSQAGRPLTQHF. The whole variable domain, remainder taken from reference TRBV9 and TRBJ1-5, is DSGVTQTPKHLITATGQRVTLRCSPRSGDLSVYWYQQSLDQGLQFLIQYYNGEERAKGNILERFSAQQFPDLHSELNLSSLELGDSALYFCASSQAGRPLTQHFGDGTRLSIL.

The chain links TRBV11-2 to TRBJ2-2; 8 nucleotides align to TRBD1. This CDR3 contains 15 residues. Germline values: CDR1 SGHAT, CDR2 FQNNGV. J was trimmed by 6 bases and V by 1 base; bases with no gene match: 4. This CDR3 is CASSLGTGRAGELFF. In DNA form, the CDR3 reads TGTGCCAGCAGCTTAGGGACAGGGCGTGCCGGGGAGCTGTTTTTT.

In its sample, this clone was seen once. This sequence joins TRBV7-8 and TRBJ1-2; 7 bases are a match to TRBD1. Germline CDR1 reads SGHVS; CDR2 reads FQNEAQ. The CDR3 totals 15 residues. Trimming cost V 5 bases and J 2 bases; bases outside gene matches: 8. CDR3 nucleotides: TGTGCCAGCAGCGAATATACAGGGGCCAACTATGGCTACACCTTC. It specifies CASSEYTGANYGYTF.

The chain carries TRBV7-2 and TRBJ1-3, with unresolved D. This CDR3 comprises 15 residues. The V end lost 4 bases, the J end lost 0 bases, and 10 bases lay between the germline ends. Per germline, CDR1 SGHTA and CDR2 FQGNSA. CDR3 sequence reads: CASSYQVGSGNTIYF. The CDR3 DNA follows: TGTGCCAGCAGCTACCAGGTGGGCTCTGGAAACACCATATATTTT.

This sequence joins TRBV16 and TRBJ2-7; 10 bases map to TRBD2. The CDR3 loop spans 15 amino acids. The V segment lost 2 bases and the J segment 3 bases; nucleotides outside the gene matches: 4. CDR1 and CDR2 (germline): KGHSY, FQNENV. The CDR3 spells CASSQNLAGGYEQYV. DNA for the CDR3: TGTGCCAGCAGCCAAAATTTAGCGGGAGGCTACGAGCAGTACGTC.

The CDR3 sequence: CASSASQGTYTGELFF. DNA for the CDR3: TGCGCCAGCAGCGCGTCACAGGGGACGTACACCGGGGAGCTGTTTTTT. V is TRBV5-1 and J is TRBJ2-2; TRBD1 agrees at 7 bases. The CDR3 has 16 amino acids. Trimming took 4 bases from V and 3 from J; bases not matched to a gene: 9. Germline V gene lookup returns CDR1 SGHRS and CDR2 YFSETQ.

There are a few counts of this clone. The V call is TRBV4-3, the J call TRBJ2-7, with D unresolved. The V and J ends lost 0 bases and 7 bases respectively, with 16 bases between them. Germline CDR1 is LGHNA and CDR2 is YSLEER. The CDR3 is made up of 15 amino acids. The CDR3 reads CASSQDLVIRKEQYF. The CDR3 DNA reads TGCGCCAGCAGCCAAGATTTAGTTATAAGGAAGGAGCAGTACTTC.